The 24 T cell receptor beta chains below all came from one sample that was sequenced in a study of blood T cell repertoires in COVID-19. Assay used: immunoSEQ multiplex PCR; TCRdb lists only in-frame clones, some missing. The sample lists 250,000 to 300,000 clones, around 90% occurring once. Material for sequencing was peripheral blood. All receptors derive from a man aged 50-59 years with acute or convalescent COVID-19.

The chain joins TRBV11-3 to TRBJ2-5; perhaps TRBD2 as D (6 bases). CDR3 length: 13 residues. Germline V CDR1 and CDR2: SGHNT, YENEEA. Trimming left V 1 base short and J 5 bases short, with 8 bases between. The CDR3 spells CASSLGGRETQYF. In nucleotides, the CDR3 is TGTGCCAGCAGCTTAGGGGGGAGGGAGACCCAGTACTTC. The full variable domain, with the rest looked up from reference TRBV11-3 and TRBJ2-5, is EAGVVQSPRYKIIEKKQPVAFWCNPISGHNTLYWYLQNLGQGPELLIRYENEEAVDDSQLPKDRFSAERLKGVDSTLKIQPAELGDSAVYLCASSLGGRETQYFGPGTRLLVL.

V gene TRBV27 combines with J gene TRBJ1-1; TRBD1 aligns across 9 bases. J was trimmed by 8 bases and V by 5 bases; bases with no gene match: 6. CDR1 and CDR2 (germline): MNHEY, SMNVEV (reference sequence). This CDR3 region has 13 residues. The CDR3 loop is CASSRTGGSEAFF. The CDR3, as DNA: TGTGCCAGCAGTCGAACAGGGGGCTCGGAAGCTTTCTTT.

The V gene is TRBV5-1, the J gene TRBJ2-1, with TRBD1 identical over 7 bases. Germline values: CDR1 SGHRS, CDR2 YFSETQ. This CDR3 comprises 13 residues. After removal of 0 bases from V and 8 bases from J, the junction contained 2 bases not matched to a gene. Written as DNA, the CDR3 is TGCGCCAGCAGCTTGGGACAGGGCGATGAGCAGTTCTTC. This encodes CASSLGQGDEQFF.

This clone was picked up one time. The rearrangement links TRBV13 to TRBJ2-1; 10 nucleotides agree with TRBD2. V trimming: 5 bases; J trimming: 5 bases; junction bases outside the gene matches: 12. The CDR3 is made up of 17 amino acids. Germline V gene data show CDR1 as PRHDT and CDR2 as FYEKMQ (reference sequence). The CDR3 DNA is TGTGCCAGCAGCCTTTTTATAGCGGGGGGCCAACACAATGAGCAGTTCTTC. It yields the protein CASSLFIAGGQHNEQFF.

The CDR3: CASSFGRGDWADTQYF. The CDR3 coding sequence is TGTGCCAGCAGCTTTGGCAGGGGGGACTGGGCAGATACGCAGTATTTT. The gene calls are TRBV11-3 and TRBJ2-3, with D possibly matching TRBD1 (7 bases). This CDR3 is built from 16 residues. CDR1 is SGHNT, CDR2 YENEEA, per germline. Trimming removed 3 bases at V and 4 bases at J, with 17 bases between.

CDR3 residues: CAGGDRGFEKLFF. In DNA form, the CDR3 reads TGTGCCGGCGGGGACAGGGGGTTTGAAAAACTGTTTTTT. The chain uses TRBV6-5 and TRBJ1-4, with 11 bases aligning to TRBD1. J was trimmed by 7 bases and V by 11 bases; bases with no gene match: 6. CDR1 is MNHEY, CDR2 SVGAGI, per germline. CDR3 length equals 13 residues.

V is TRBV19 and J is TRBJ2-5, with D perhaps TRBD1 (5 bases). This CDR3 is 11 amino acids long. The germline V and J ends were trimmed by 5 bases and 5 bases, with 6 bases remaining between them. The germline gives CDR1 LNHDA, CDR2 SQIVND (reference sequence). The CDR3, as DNA: TGTGCCAGTAGTTCAGGGGAGACCCAGTACTTC. Its translation: CASSSGETQYF.

The chain employs TRBV5-4 and TRBJ1-1, with 8 bases lining up with TRBD1. The V and J ends lost 2 bases and 5 bases, in that order; junction bases with no gene match: 8. CDR1 SGHNT and CDR2 YYREEE come from the germline V gene (reference sequence). CDR3 length: 15 amino acids. The CDR3 is CASSFIDRGRTEAFF. The CDR3 nucleotides read TGTGCCAGCAGCTTCATAGACAGGGGTAGGACTGAAGCTTTCTTT.

This chain links TRBV18 with TRBJ1-2; D perhaps matches TRBD1 (5 bases). The CDR3 extends over 16 amino acids. Deletions cut 3 bases from V and 0 bases from J, with 14 bases between. From germline, CDR1 is KGHSH and CDR2 LQKENI. The CDR3 loop reads CASSPYDRSSNYGYTF. In nucleotides, the CDR3 is TGTGCCAGCTCACCTTACGACAGATCCTCTAACTATGGCTACACCTTC.

The sample holds one count of this clone. The J gene is TRBJ2-3, the V gene TRBV5-1; 9 bases map to TRBD2. Germline CDR1 SGHRS, CDR2 YFSETQ. The junction had 9 bases not matched to a gene; V was cut back by 6 bases and J by 4 bases. The CDR3 spans 15 residues. The CDR3 region has the DNA TGCGCCAGCATGCGGGGCGGGGGGGCCCCAGATACGCAGTATTTT. This sequence encodes CASMRGGGAPDTQYF.

The table lists this clone with a few counts. The chain links TRBV30 to TRBJ1-1; no clear D. This CDR3 contains 13 residues. The germline gives CDR1 GTSNPN, CDR2 SVGIG (reference sequence). Trimming took 5 bases from V and 1 from J, leaving 11 bases between them. DNA of the CDR3: TGTGCCTGGGACCGAGAGAGGAACACTGAAGCTTTCTTT. This encodes CAWDRERNTEAFF.

The J gene is TRBJ2-3, the V gene TRBV9; the D gene is possibly TRBD2 (5 bases). From germline, CDR1 is SGDLS and CDR2 YYNGEE. This CDR3 comprises 14 residues. V gave up 1 base and J gave up 5 bases, with 11 bases separating them. CDR3 protein: CASSVYSGGDTQYF. The CDR3 nucleotides read TGTGCCAGCAGCGTATATTCCGGAGGAGATACGCAGTATTTT.

This chain links TRBV12-3 or TRBV12-4 with TRBJ1-1; D remains unclear. The V and J ends lost 3 bases and 6 bases respectively, with 11 bases between them. CDR3 length: 13 residues. CDR3 loop: CASSLSDWAEAFF. The CDR3 nucleotides read TGTGCCAGCAGTTTGTCGGACTGGGCTGAAGCTTTCTTT.

The chain combines TRBV7-8 with TRBJ2-7; tentatively, D is TRBD1 (5 bases). V lost 2 bases and J 3 bases, leaving 11 bases between the germline ends. This CDR3 has 14 amino acids. CDR1 SGHVS and CDR2 FQNEAQ come from the germline V gene. CDR3 DNA: TGTGCCAGCAGCTTACCCGACAGAAACTACGAGCAGTACTTC. This encodes CASSLPDRNYEQYF.

The gene calls are TRBV30 and TRBJ1-2; the D is unclear. CDR3 size: 17 residues. CDR1 GTSNPN and CDR2 SVGIG come from the germline V gene (reference sequence). Trimming took off 0 bases at V and 1 base at J, with 18 bases between the two ends. CDR3 region: CAWSVPSGIRHNYGYTF. The CDR3 DNA reads TGTGCCTGGAGTGTCCCATCCGGGATCCGCCATAACTATGGCTACACCTTC.

The chain employs TRBV6-5 and TRBJ1-1; 7 bases map to TRBD1. The CDR3 is 13 amino acids. Germline lookup yields CDR1 MNHEY and CDR2 SVGAGI. Trimming cost V 3 bases and J 10 bases; bases outside gene matches: 8. The CDR3 nucleotides read TGTGCCAGCAGTTATGACAGGGATCGAGGAGCTTTCTTT. Protein sequence: CASSYDRDRGAFF.

The chain carries TRBV30 and TRBJ1-1; D gene ambiguous. Germline loops: CDR1 GTSNPN, CDR2 SVGIG (reference sequence). Trimming pared 3 bases from V and 4 bases from J, leaving 9 bases between. The CDR3 sequence is 12 residues long. The CDR3 DNA reads as TGTGCCTGGAGGCCTGGGAGCACTGAAGCTTTCTTT. Protein product: CAWRPGSTEAFF.

The rearrangement links TRBV5-1 to TRBJ2-6; D remains ambiguous. The CDR3 length is 15 residues. Germline V lookup: CDR1 SGHRS, CDR2 YFSETQ. The ends were cut back, 7 bases at V and 0 bases at J, with 11 bases in the middle. CDR3 amino acids: CASANSLSGANVLTF. The CDR3 coding sequence is TGCGCCAGCGCAAACAGCCTCTCTGGGGCCAACGTCCTGACTTTC.

The V call is TRBV18, the J call TRBJ2-3; TRBD1 matches at 9 bases. CDR1 KGHSH and CDR2 LQKENI come from the germline V gene. CDR3 size: 16 residues. Trimming took 2 bases from V and 3 from J; bases not matched to a gene: 6. This CDR3 reads CASSPSGTGWTDTQYF. As DNA, the CDR3 is TGTGCCAGCTCACCATCCGGGACAGGGTGGACAGATACGCAGTATTTT.

The chain carries TRBV5-4 and TRBJ1-2; no clear D. Per the germline V gene, CDR1 is SGHNT and CDR2 is YYREEE (reference sequence). With 4 bases removed from V and 1 base from J, the gap between germline ends came to 5 bases. CDR3 length: 12 residues. This CDR3 reads CASSQVNYGYTF. CDR3 DNA sequence: TGTGCCAGCAGCCAGGTTAACTATGGCTACACCTTC.

V and J are TRBV4-2 and TRBJ1-2, with TRBD1 matching over 11 bases. The CDR3 is made up of 14 amino acids. Germline loops: CDR1 LGHNA, CDR2 YNFKEQ. V shed 0 bases, J shed 13 bases, and the junction held 7 bases outside the gene matches. The CDR3 reads CASSQDFRTGGVTF. CDR3 bases: TGTGCCAGCAGCCAAGATTTTAGGACAGGGGGCGTCACCTTC.

This clone was seen more than once but under ten times. V and J are TRBV5-1 and TRBJ1-5, with D possibly being TRBD1 (5 bases). The germline CDR1 and CDR2 sequences are SGHRS and YFSETQ. The V end lost 4 bases, the J end lost 1 base, and 15 bases lay between the germline ends. CDR3 length: 16 amino acids. The CDR3 reads CASSISGTGSNQPQHF. CDR3 coding DNA: TGCGCCAGCAGCATCTCAGGGACTGGGAGCAATCAGCCCCAGCATTTT.

The CDR3 loop is CASSFGTGRGGNTIYF. The CDR3 DNA reads TGTGCCAGCAGCTTCGGGACAGGGAGAGGTGGAAACACCATATATTTT. V gene TRBV5-6 combines with J gene TRBJ1-3, with 9 positions matching TRBD1. CDR3 length: 16 residues. V was pared by 2 bases and J by 3 bases, with 6 bases of the junction left unmatched. Germline V gene data show CDR1 as SGHDT and CDR2 as YYEEEE.

This chain connects TRBV2 to TRBJ1-2; unclear D gene. CDR1 and CDR2 from the germline V gene are SNHLY and FYNNEI. The CDR3 covers 16 residues. The V end was cut by 8 bases, the J end by 0 bases, with 19 bases between. CDR3 sequence: CASPKGAIGSNYGYTF. CDR3 sequence (DNA): TGTGCCAGCCCGAAGGGAGCAATTGGGTCTAACTATGGCTACACCTTC.